The table lists the clone carrying this T cell receptor beta chain with a few counts. Its antigen is still unknown. The data derive from a study of T-cell memory formation after mild COVID-19. Across the whole study: Largely, the TCR clusters proved donor specific. Whole-study results and caveats: Balance between CD4 and CD8 was seen in clones contracting day 15 to 85, and a CD4+ lean was seen in later expanders. There was no confirmation that second-wave clones peaking on day 37 were SARS-CoV-2 specific. Contracting CD4+ clones sat mainly in CM and EM; CD8+ in EMRA.

Between the trimmed V and J ends, which lost 8 bases and 5 bases, there was a span of 6 bases. The CDR3 consists of 9 residues. Germline values: CDR1 DFQATT, CDR2 SNEGSKA (reference sequence). TCRdb itself ran the 5' RACE reads through MiXCR, one entry per CDR3 protein. The sample lists around 390,000 distinct CDR3 sequences; 16% were seen once. This sequence joins TRBV20-1 and TRBJ2-5; TRBD1 is a possible D gene (6 bases). The TCR was taken from a man aged 18-30 years who had mild COVID-19 (a few samples of this study predate the infection). Cell type and time point are not known. Specimen: PBMCs or a T cell subset sorted from them (not recorded which). The CDR3 DNA follows: TGCAGTCAGGGGGAGACCCAGTACTTC. Translating it yields CSQGETQYF.